This passage covers 24 T cell receptor beta chains from one sample sequenced in a study of T-cell memory formation after mild COVID-19. MiXCR was run by TCRdb on the 5' RACE reads, yielding one entry per CDR3 protein. The sample lists about 200,000 distinct CDR3 sequences, 9.5% occurring once. The sequenced sample was PBMCs or a T cell subset sorted from them (not recorded which). These receptors all stem from a young man who had mild COVID-19 (a few samples of this study predate the infection). Cell type and time point are not known.

The table lists this clonotype with a few counts. The chain carries TRBV9 and TRBJ2-2; unclear D gene. The CDR3 length is 15 residues. V lost 2 bases and J 1 base, leaving 9 bases between the germline ends. Germline assignment: CDR1 SGDLS and CDR2 YYNGEE. The CDR3 nucleotides are TGTGCCAGCAGCGTGAGTTACAGGAACACCGGGGAGCTGTTTTTT. As protein: CASSVSYRNTGELFF.

The J gene is TRBJ2-3, the V gene TRBV4-1, with 8 bases matching TRBD2. Trimming took 0 bases from V and 1 from J; bases not matched to a gene: 6. The germline V gene encodes CDR1 MGHRA and CDR2 YSYEKL. The CDR3 is 17 residues long. The CDR3 DNA sequence: TGCGCCAGCAGCCAAGAGTTCACAGCGGGGGGCACAGATACGCAGTATTTT. Translating gives CASSQEFTAGGTDTQYF.

This clonotype was recorded at least ten times. The chain carries TRBV10-3 and TRBJ2-7; D is possibly TRBD2 (5 bases). V was pared by 2 bases and J by 3 bases, with 8 bases between. Germline lookup yields CDR1 ENHRY and CDR2 SYGVKD. The CDR3 extends over 13 amino acids. This CDR3 is CAISEGSGYEQYV. CDR3 nucleotide sequence: TGTGCCATCAGTGAGGGGAGCGGCTACGAGCAGTACGTC.

The CDR3: CASGFGTGVTEAFF. CDR3 DNA: TGTGCTAGTGGTTTTGGGACAGGGGTCACTGAAGCTTTCTTT. J is TRBJ1-1 and V is TRBV12-5; TRBD1 matches 10 bases. The germline V gene encodes CDR1 LGHNT and CDR2 FRNRAP. This CDR3 contains 14 residues. Germline trimming cut 3 bases from V and 4 bases from J; bases unmatched to any gene: 2.

The chain combines TRBV6-5 with TRBJ2-7; maybe TRBD1 (6 bases). The CDR3 loop spans 13 amino acids. The germline V and J ends were trimmed by 8 bases and 2 bases, with 13 bases remaining between them. The germline gives CDR1 MNHEY, CDR2 SVGAGI. This chain's CDR3 is CASSRTAAYEQYF. Written as DNA, the CDR3 is TGTGCCAGCTCCCGGACAGCAGCCTACGAGCAGTACTTC.

V usage is TRBV7-2 and J usage is TRBJ2-2, with D perhaps matching TRBD2 (7 bases). Germline-derived CDR1 and CDR2 are SGHTA and FQGNSA. V lost 8 bases to trimming and J lost 4 bases, with 17 bases between them. The CDR3 length is 15 residues. The CDR3 sequence is CASRRAGAITGELFF. The CDR3 DNA sequence: TGTGCCAGCCGTAGGGCGGGGGCGATCACCGGGGAGCTGTTTTTT.

This chain links TRBV20-1 with TRBJ1-1; 7 bases map to TRBD1. J was trimmed by 4 bases and V by 3 bases; bases with no gene match: 8. This CDR3 region has 14 residues. Per germline, CDR1 DFQATT and CDR2 SNEGSKA (reference sequence). CDR3 amino acids: CSASRGGGVTEAFF. The CDR3 DNA reads as TGCAGTGCTAGTCGGGGAGGGGGCGTCACTGAAGCTTTCTTT.

The CDR3 sequence: CASSPWTSGEETQYF. DNA of the CDR3: TGTGCCAGCAGCCCTTGGACTAGCGGGGAGGAGACCCAGTACTTC. This chain links TRBV7-9 with TRBJ2-5, with TRBD2 matching 12 bases. Germline V gene sequence: CDR1 SEHNR, CDR2 FQNEAQ (reference sequence). Germline trimming cut 5 bases from V and 5 bases from J; bases unmatched to any gene: 6. The CDR3 is 15 residues long.

This clonotype has a handful of counts. The chain combines TRBV5-4 with TRBJ2-1; a weak D match, TRBD1 (5 bases). Trimming stripped 5 bases from V and 5 bases from J, with 11 bases between. Germline loops: CDR1 SGHNT, CDR2 YYREEE (reference sequence). The CDR3 is made up of 13 amino acids. The CDR3 region is CASRVDSNNEQFF. The CDR3 nucleotides are TGTGCCAGCAGGGTTGACAGCAACAATGAGCAGTTCTTC.

This clonotype was counted a few times. The genes are TRBV6-2 or TRBV6-3 and TRBJ1-1; TRBD1 is a possible D gene (5 bases). The CDR3 consists of 14 residues. Germline CDR1 MNHEY, CDR2 SVGEGT. V was trimmed by 6 bases and J by 2 bases, leaving 13 bases between them. The CDR3 reads CASSPHGGNTEAFF. The CDR3 DNA reads TGTGCCAGCAGCCCCCATGGGGGTAACACTGAAGCTTTCTTT.

The chain links TRBV4-2 to TRBJ2-7; 8 bases align to TRBD2. CDR1 and CDR2 from the germline V gene are LGHNA and YNFKEQ. The CDR3 is 16 amino acids. V gave up 0 bases and J gave up 4 bases; unmatched junction bases: 8. The CDR3: CASSQDRSGRAYEQYF. CDR3 sequence (DNA): TGTGCCAGCAGCCAAGATCGAAGCGGGAGAGCATACGAGCAGTACTTC.

The chain joins TRBV7-2 to TRBJ2-2; TRBD2 matches at 7 bases. The CDR3 has 13 amino acids. The germline gives CDR1 SGHTA, CDR2 FQGNSA. After removal of 8 bases from V and 7 bases from J, the junction contained 7 bases not matched to a gene. CDR3 residues: CASGRLAVGELFF. The CDR3 DNA reads TGTGCCAGCGGTAGACTAGCCGTCGGGGAGCTGTTTTTT. Complete variable domain (other parts from reference TRBV7-2 and TRBJ2-2): GAGVSQSPSNKVTEKGKDVELRCDPISGHTALYWYRQSLGQGLEFLIYFQGNSAPDKSGLPSDRFSAERTGGSVSTLTIQRTQQEDSAVYLCASGRLAVGELFFGEGSRLTVL.

This clonotype was counted only a few times. V is TRBV6-1 and J is TRBJ1-6; D gene unclear. Trimming removed 6 bases at V and 10 bases at J, with 13 bases between. There are 13 residues in the CDR3. From germline, CDR1 is MNHNS and CDR2 SASEGT. For the CDR3, the DNA is TGTGCCAGCAGGGACGGAGCAGACTCACCCCTCCACTTT. Amino acids: CASRDGADSPLHF.

V usage is TRBV28 and J usage is TRBJ1-1; 7 bases line up with TRBD1. V dropped 5 bases and J dropped 6; count of bases not matched to a gene: 6. Germline CDR1 reads MDHEN; CDR2 reads SYDVKM. This CDR3 region has 13 residues. CDR3 sequence: CASSMLDRAEAFF. Here the CDR3 DNA reads TGTGCCAGCAGTATGTTAGACAGGGCTGAAGCTTTCTTT.

The chain employs TRBV5-4 and TRBJ1-4; possible D gene TRBD1, 5 bases. This CDR3 is built from 13 residues. V dropped 2 bases and J dropped 11 bases, with 13 bases sitting between them. The germline gives CDR1 SGHNT, CDR2 YYREEE (reference sequence). This chain's CDR3 is CASSFPTGGKLFF. DNA of the CDR3: TGTGCCAGCAGCTTCCCGACCGGGGGGAAACTGTTTTTT.

The J gene is TRBJ2-2, the V gene TRBV3-1; D gene uncertain. CDR1 is LGHDT, CDR2 YNNKEL, per germline (reference sequence). Trimming removed 2 bases at V and 6 bases at J, with 13 bases between. The CDR3 consists of 15 residues. The CDR3 nucleotides read TGTGCCAGCAGCCAAAGGCCCCTAAACGCCGGGGAGCTGTTTTTT. Encoded protein: CASSQRPLNAGELFF.

This clonotype was picked up a small number of times. The J gene is TRBJ2-3, the V gene TRBV4-3; no clear D. V was clipped by 1 base and J by 2 bases, with 13 bases between them. The germline gives CDR1 LGHNA, CDR2 YSLEER. This CDR3 contains 16 residues. The CDR3 DNA follows: TGCGCCAGCAGCCAAGGGGCCGCCGGGTACACAGATACGCAGTATTTT. Its translation: CASSQGAAGYTDTQYF.

The sample holds a few counts of this clonotype. The CDR3 region has the DNA TGTGCCTGGAGTTTTCTCGGAACTAATGAAAAACTGTTTTTT. Its translation is CAWSFLGTNEKLFF. V is TRBV30 and J is TRBJ1-4; D unresolved. Germline lookup yields CDR1 GTSNPN and CDR2 SVGIG (reference sequence). This CDR3 is built from 14 residues. Deletions cut 2 bases from V and 1 base from J, with 8 bases between.

There are many counts of this clonotype. The chain employs TRBV6-6 and TRBJ2-7; D may be TRBD1 (6 bases). This CDR3 contains 15 residues. The V and J ends lost 6 bases and 4 bases respectively, with 19 bases between them. In germline, CDR1 is MNHNY, CDR2 SVGAGI (reference sequence). CDR3 in amino acids: CASRPGQLASYEQYF. CDR3 nucleotides: TGTGCCAGCAGACCCGGACAGCTTGCCTCTTACGAGCAGTACTTC.

About this clonotype itself: At one end, the junction sequence differs from germline, possibly due to a read error. The J gene is TRBJ2-2, the V gene TRBV19; possible D gene TRBD1, 6 bases. This CDR3 spans 15 amino acids. Germline CDR1 is LNHDA and CDR2 is SQIVND (reference sequence). This CDR3 reads CASSIGPGDTGELFF. Written as DNA, the CDR3 is TGTGCCAGTAGTATCGGCCCAGGGGACACAGGGGAGCTGTTTTTT. Filled out from reference TRBV19 and TRBJ2-2, the complete variable domain reads DGGITQSPKYLFRKEGQNVTLSCEQNLNHDAMYWYRQDPGQGLRLIYYSQIVNDFQKGDIAEGYSVSREKKESFPLTVTSAQKNPTAFYLCASSIGPGDTGELFFGEGSRLTVL.

This clonotype was recorded many times. The chain recombines TRBV6-5 with TRBJ1-5; D is possibly TRBD1 (5 bases). Germline lookup yields CDR1 MNHEY and CDR2 SVGAGI. This CDR3 is 14 amino acids long. V lost 5 bases and J 5 bases, leaving 13 bases between the germline ends. In DNA form, the CDR3 reads TGTGCCAGCAGTAATAAGGAGGGGCATCAGCCCCAGCATTTT. This translates into CASSNKEGHQPQHF.

This clonotype was detected many times. The V and J genes are TRBV4-3 and TRBJ1-1; TRBD1 matches at 7 bases. Germline-derived CDR1 and CDR2 are LGHNA and YSLEER. With 3 bases clipped from V and 3 bases from J, the junction kept 1 base outside the gene matches. The CDR3 sequence is 13 residues long. The CDR3 loop is CASSQQGDTEAFF. CDR3 DNA: TGCGCCAGCAGCCAGCAGGGGGACACTGAAGCTTTCTTT.

This clonotype was recorded at least ten times. This rearrangement joins TRBV7-6 to TRBJ2-6, with no clear D. Germline loops: CDR1 SGHVS, CDR2 FNYEAQ. The ends were cut back, 4 bases at V and 2 bases at J, with 18 bases in the middle. The CDR3 is 18 amino acids. CDR3 in amino acids: CASSYTLSPAPGANVLTF. The CDR3 coding sequence is TGTGCCAGCAGCTATACCCTAAGTCCGGCTCCTGGGGCCAACGTCCTGACTTTC.

This chain connects TRBV12-3 or TRBV12-4 to TRBJ1-5; D is unclear. The CDR3 covers 11 residues. The V and J ends lost 6 bases and 9 bases respectively, with 9 bases between them. The CDR3 nucleotides read TGTGCCAGCAGCCAGTTAGGGCCCCAGCATTTT. Translated: CASSQLGPQHF.